Each of the 9 T cell receptor beta chains below was sequenced from the same sample in a study of blood T cells in healthy people across ages (dated by TCRdb to the mid-2010s). To prepare the library, 5' RACE was applied. The sequencer listed for this sample is Illumina HiSeq 2500. A second PCR of about 7 to 12 cycles was run with a J-beta primer mix and a sample-barcoded 5' primer. TCRdb reran the public reads through fastp at Q25 and MiXCR, keeping productive beta chains. One record per CDR3 amino acid sequence lists the most common genes and DNA. The sample data list some 1,500,000 distinct CDR3 sequences, and about 42% of these were observed just once. The ten largest account for about 4% of the sample. Sequenced sample: blood. These receptors were taken from a woman aged 18-29 years in good health.

Comment on this clonotype: A much larger clone lies one base from this, so it may be a read error. The V and J genes are TRBV12-3 or TRBV12-4 and TRBJ2-3; D is unclear. V was clipped by 1 base and J by 4 bases, with 12 bases between them. The CDR3 runs 15 residues. The CDR3 loop reads CASSLGGRRADTQYF. Written as DNA, the CDR3 is TGTGCCAGCAGTTTAGGTGGCAGACGCGCAGATACGCAGTATTTT.

This clonotype showed up just a few times. The chain carries TRBV7-2 and TRBJ2-1; a weak D match, TRBD1 (5 bases). From germline, CDR1 is SGHTA and CDR2 FQGNSA. Between the trimmed V and J ends, which lost 1 base and 1 base, there was a span of 11 bases. This CDR3 is built from 16 residues. The CDR3 reads CASSLDSAGSYNEQFF. The CDR3, as DNA: TGTGCCAGCAGCTTAGATTCCGCAGGGTCCTACAATGAGCAGTTCTTC.

V usage is TRBV15 and J usage is TRBJ1-2; 7 nucleotides line up with TRBD1. Losses at the gene ends were 5 bases for V and 7 bases for J; bases not matched to a gene: 7. Per germline, CDR1 LNHNV and CDR2 YYDKDF (reference sequence). This CDR3 comprises 13 residues. The CDR3 is CATSASRGTGYTF. The CDR3 DNA reads as TGTGCCACCAGCGCCTCCAGGGGGACTGGCTACACCTTC. Drawing the rest from reference TRBV15 and TRBJ1-2, the complete variable domain is DAMVIQNPRYQVTQFGKPVTLSCSQTLNHNVMYWYQQKSSQAPKLLFHYYDKDFNNEADTPDNFQSRRPNTSFCFLDIRSPGLGDTAMYLCATSASRGTGYTFGSGTRLTVV.

The chain has TRBV7-9 and TRBJ1-1; no firm D call. V was trimmed by 4 bases and J by 8 bases, leaving 8 bases between them. This CDR3 is 11 amino acids long. CDR1 and CDR2 (germline): SEHNR, FQNEAQ (reference sequence). The CDR3 DNA follows: TGTGCCAGCAGCTCGTTCAAAGAAGCTTTCTTT. Translated, it gives CASSSFKEAFF. Full variable domain (rest looked up from reference TRBV7-9 and TRBJ1-1): DTGVSQNPRHKITKRGQNVTFRCDPISEHNRLYWYRQTLGQGPEFLTYFQNEAQLEKSRLLSDRFSAERPKGSFSTLEIQRTEQGDSAMYLCASSSFKEAFFGQGTRLTVV.

DNA of the CDR3: TGCGCCAGCAGCCCTGTACTAGGTGGGGCCAACGTCCTGACTTTC. This translates into CASSPVLGGANVLTF. The J gene is TRBJ2-6, the V gene TRBV5-1; D may be TRBD2 (5 bases). Trimming took off 4 bases at V and 3 bases at J, with 11 bases between the two ends. CDR3 size: 15 residues. Germline lookup yields CDR1 SGHRS and CDR2 YFSETQ.

This chain uses TRBV7-2 with TRBJ1-5; D gene unclear. Germline lookup yields CDR1 SGHTA and CDR2 FQGNSA. The CDR3 is 13 amino acids. The V end was cut by 5 bases, the J end by 7 bases, with 12 bases between. CDR3 nucleotides: TGTGCCAGCAGCGGAGGGTCCGACCAGCCCCAGCATTTT. This encodes CASSGGSDQPQHF.

This clonotype was seen a handful of times. V usage is TRBV7-6 and J usage is TRBJ2-1; D gene uncertain. V gave up 5 bases and J gave up 5 bases, with 13 bases separating them. The CDR3 length is 14 residues. The germline V gene encodes CDR1 SGHVS and CDR2 FNYEAQ. CDR3 amino acids: CASSKVRYDNEQFF. CDR3 DNA sequence: TGTGCCAGCAGCAAGGTTAGGTACGACAATGAGCAGTTCTTC.

V and J are TRBV27 and TRBJ2-6; D is unclear. V was pared by 5 bases and J by 0 bases, with 8 bases between. CDR3 size: 15 residues. Germline V lookup: CDR1 MNHEY, CDR2 SMNVEV (reference sequence). The CDR3 reads CASSPIPSGANVLTF. The CDR3 DNA reads as TGTGCCAGCAGTCCGATCCCCTCTGGGGCCAACGTCCTGACTTTC. Together with reference TRBV27 and TRBJ2-6, the CDR3 gives the full variable domain: EAQVTQNPRYLITVTGKKLTVTCSQNMNHEYMSWYRQDPGLGLRQIYYSMNVEVTDKGDVPEGYKVSRKEKRNFPLILESPSPNQTSLYFCASSPIPSGANVLTFGAGSRLTVL.

The CDR3 sequence: CASSSGLQGPSEAFF. The DNA for the CDR3 is TGTGCCAGCAGCTCCGGCCTGCAGGGTCCATCTGAAGCTTTCTTT. The rearrangement links TRBV11-2 to TRBJ1-1; possible D gene TRBD1, 5 bases. CDR1 SGHAT and CDR2 FQNNGV come from the germline V gene. The CDR3 is 15 amino acids. With 4 bases removed from V and 6 bases from J, the gap between germline ends came to 18 bases.